The rows below give T cell receptor beta chains drawn from one sample of a study of metastatic and nonmetastatic thyroid tumors. TCRdb reprocessed the PCR reads via MiXCR. This sample yields about 3,500 clones, of which less than 40% are seen a single time; roughly 15% belongs to the top ten. The sequenced sample was adjacent normal tissue. The receptors originated from a male donor with papillary thyroid cancer or a benign thyroid nodule (not recorded which). Some clones in this sample may be carry-over from other donors' samples. CDR3s include the opening cysteine and the closing phenylalanine or tryptophan. The order of the fields is V gene, CDR3 protein.

v_call: TRBV6-2/TRBV6-3
cdr3_aa: CASSTDSSSGANVLTF

v_call: TRBV9
cdr3_aa: CASSRDPDSYEQYF

v_call: TRBV15
cdr3_aa: CATSREGGAAYGYTF

v_call: TRBV20-1
cdr3_aa: CSARHRDPFTWEMFF

v_call: TRBV5-1
cdr3_aa: CASSPGQGSAEKLFF

v_call: TRBV7-3
cdr3_aa: CASSLGANRNTGELFF

v_call: TRBV30
cdr3_aa: CAWNRGQNTEAFF

v_call: TRBV27
cdr3_aa: CASSGSLAGGLYEQYF

v_call: TRBV5-5
cdr3_aa: CASSLINTEAFF

v_call: TRBV6-6
cdr3_aa: CASSKQGAGFGLIEQFF

v_call: TRBV28
cdr3_aa: CASRRHRGGNEQYF

v_call: TRBV27
cdr3_aa: CASSFQVQGGVSPLHF

v_call: TRBV4-2
cdr3_aa: CASSQEIAAGGQTQYF

v_call: TRBV20-1
cdr3_aa: CSARTASGRGELFF

v_call: TRBV5-5
cdr3_aa: CASSFTGEQYF

v_call: TRBV5-1
cdr3_aa: CASSRFIIAGGNNEQYF

v_call: TRBV27
cdr3_aa: CASIPWVRAGELFF

v_call: TRBV28
cdr3_aa: CASNPHREGNTEAFF